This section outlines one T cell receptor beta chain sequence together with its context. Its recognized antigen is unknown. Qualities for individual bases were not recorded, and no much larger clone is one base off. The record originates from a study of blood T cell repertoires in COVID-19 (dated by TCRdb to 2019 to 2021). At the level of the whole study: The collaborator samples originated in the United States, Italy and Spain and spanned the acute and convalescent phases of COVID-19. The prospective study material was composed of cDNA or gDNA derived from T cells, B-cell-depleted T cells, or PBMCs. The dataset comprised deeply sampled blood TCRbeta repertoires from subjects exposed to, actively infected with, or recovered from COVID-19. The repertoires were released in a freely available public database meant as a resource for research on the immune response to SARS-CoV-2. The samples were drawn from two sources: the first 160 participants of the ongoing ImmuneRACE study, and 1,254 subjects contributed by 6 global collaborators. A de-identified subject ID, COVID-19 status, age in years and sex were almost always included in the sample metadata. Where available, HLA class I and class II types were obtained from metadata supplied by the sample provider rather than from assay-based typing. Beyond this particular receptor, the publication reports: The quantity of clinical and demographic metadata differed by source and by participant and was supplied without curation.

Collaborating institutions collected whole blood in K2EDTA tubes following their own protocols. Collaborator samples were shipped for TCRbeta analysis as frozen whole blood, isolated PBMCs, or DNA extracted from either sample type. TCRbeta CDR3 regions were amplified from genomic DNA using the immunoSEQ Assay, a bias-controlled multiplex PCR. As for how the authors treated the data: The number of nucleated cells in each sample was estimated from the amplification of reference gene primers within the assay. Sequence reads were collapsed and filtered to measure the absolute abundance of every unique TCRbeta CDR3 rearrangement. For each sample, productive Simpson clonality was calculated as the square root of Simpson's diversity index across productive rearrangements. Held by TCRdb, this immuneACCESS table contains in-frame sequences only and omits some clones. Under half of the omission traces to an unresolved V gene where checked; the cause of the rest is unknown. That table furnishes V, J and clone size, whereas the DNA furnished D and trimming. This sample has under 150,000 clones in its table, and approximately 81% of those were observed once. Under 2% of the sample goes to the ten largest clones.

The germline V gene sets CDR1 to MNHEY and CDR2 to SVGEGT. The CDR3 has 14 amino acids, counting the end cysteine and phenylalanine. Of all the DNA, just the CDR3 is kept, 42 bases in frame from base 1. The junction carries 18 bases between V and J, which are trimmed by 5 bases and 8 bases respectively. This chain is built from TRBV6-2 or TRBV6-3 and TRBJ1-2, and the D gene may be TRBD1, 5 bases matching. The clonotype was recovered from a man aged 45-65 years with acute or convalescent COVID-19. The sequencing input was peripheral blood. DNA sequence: TGTGCCAGCAGTAAAGCCGGGACTACATACGGCTACACCTTC. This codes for CASSKAGTTYGYTF.